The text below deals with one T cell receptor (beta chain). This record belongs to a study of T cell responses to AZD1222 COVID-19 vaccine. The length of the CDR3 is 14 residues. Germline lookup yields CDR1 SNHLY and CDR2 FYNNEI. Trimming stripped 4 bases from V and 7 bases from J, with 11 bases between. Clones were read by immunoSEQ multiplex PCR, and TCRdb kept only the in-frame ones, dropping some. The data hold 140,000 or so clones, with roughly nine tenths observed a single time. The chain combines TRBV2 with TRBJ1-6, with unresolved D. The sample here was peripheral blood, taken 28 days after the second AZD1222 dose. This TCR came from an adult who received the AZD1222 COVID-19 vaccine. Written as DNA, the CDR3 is TGTGCCAGCAGTGTAAGACACCTAAATTCACCCCTCCACTTT. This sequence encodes CASSVRHLNSPLHF.